Reported below is one T cell receptor (beta chain). Its antigen is currently unknown. These data are taken from a study of OX40 agonist ivuxolimab in advanced cancers. Whole-study results and caveats: In the 0.1 to 3.0 mg/kg range, CD4+ and CD8+ blood T cells had expanded clonally by week 6.

Sequenced by immunoSEQ multiplex PCR; TCRdb stores in-frame clones only, minus some. The top ten clones hold 37% of a sample with about 21,000 clones, over 65% of them seen once. Trimming removed 4 bases from V and 2 bases from J, with 11 bases in between. CDR3 length: 15 amino acids. Germline values: CDR1 LNHDA, CDR2 SQIVND (reference sequence). People who had autoimmune disease history or systemic immunosuppression were excluded. At baseline, cycle 4 day 1, and cycle 7 day 1, blood was sampled. Specimen: CD4+ or CD8+ T cells sorted from blood, collected in a trial of the OX40 agonist ivuxolimab. The sequence was obtained from an adult with an advanced solid tumor such as melanoma, head and neck, liver or kidney cancer. This chain uses TRBV19 with TRBJ2-2; D uncertain. The CDR3 loop is CASSNFDSNTGELFF. The CDR3 DNA is TGTGCCAGTAGTAATTTCGACTCAAACACCGGGGAGCTGTTTTTT.